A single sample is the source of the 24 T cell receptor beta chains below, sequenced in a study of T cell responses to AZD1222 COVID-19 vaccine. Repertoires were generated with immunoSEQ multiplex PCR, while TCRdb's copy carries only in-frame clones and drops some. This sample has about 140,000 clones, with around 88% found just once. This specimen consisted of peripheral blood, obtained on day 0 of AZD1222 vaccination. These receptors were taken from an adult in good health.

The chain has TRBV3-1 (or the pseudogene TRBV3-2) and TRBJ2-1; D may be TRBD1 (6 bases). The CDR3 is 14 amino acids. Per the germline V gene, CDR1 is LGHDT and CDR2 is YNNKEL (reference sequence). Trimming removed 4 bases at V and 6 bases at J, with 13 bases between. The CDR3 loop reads CASSPTGQPNEQFF. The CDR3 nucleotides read TGTGCCAGCAGCCCTACCGGACAGCCCAATGAGCAGTTCTTC.

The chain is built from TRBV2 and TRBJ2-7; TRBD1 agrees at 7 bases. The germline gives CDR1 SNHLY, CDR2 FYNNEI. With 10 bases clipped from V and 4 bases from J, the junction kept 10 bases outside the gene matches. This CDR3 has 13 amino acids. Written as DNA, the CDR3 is TGTGCCACCCAGGGGGTATCAGATTACGAGCAGTACTTC. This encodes CATQGVSDYEQYF.

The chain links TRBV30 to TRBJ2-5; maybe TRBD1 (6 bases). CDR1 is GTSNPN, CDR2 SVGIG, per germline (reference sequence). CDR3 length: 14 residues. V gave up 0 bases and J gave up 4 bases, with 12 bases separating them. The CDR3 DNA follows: TGTGCCTGGAGTGTAGGGGGTCCTGTAGAGACCCAGTACTTC. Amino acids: CAWSVGGPVETQYF.

CDR3 sequence reads: CSASARAESPYEQYF. DNA of the CDR3: TGCAGTGCTAGTGCGCGGGCAGAATCCCCCTACGAGCAGTACTTC. The V call is TRBV20-1, the J call TRBJ2-7, with D maybe TRBD2 (5 bases). The CDR3 loop spans 15 amino acids. Germline values: CDR1 DFQATT, CDR2 SNEGSKA (reference sequence). Trimming removed 3 bases at V and 2 bases at J, with 17 bases between.

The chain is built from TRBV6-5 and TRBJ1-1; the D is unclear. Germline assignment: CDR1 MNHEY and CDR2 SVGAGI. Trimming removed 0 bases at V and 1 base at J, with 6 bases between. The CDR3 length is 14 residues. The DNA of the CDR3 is TGTGCCAGCAGTTACTCGGGAGGGAACACTGAAGCTTTCTTT. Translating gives CASSYSGGNTEAFF.

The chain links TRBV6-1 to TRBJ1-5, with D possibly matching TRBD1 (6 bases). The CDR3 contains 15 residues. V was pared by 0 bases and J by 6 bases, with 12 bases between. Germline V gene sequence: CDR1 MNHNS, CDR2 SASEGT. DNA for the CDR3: TGTGCCAGCAGTGAAGCTTTGACAGGTCGTCAGCCCCAGCATTTT. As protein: CASSEALTGRQPQHF.

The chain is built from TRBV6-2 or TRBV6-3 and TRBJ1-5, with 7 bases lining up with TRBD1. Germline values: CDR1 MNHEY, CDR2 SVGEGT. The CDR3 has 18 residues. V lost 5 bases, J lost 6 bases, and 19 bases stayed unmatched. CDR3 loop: CASSKLRQGRAGIQPQHF. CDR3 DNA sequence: TGTGCCAGCAGTAAACTAAGACAGGGACGGGCGGGTATTCAGCCCCAGCATTTT.

The chain's CDR3 is CASSRTGTSGDNEQFF. CDR3 nucleotide sequence: TGTGCCAGCTCCCGAACCGGGACTAGCGGGGACAATGAGCAGTTCTTC. This chain links TRBV4-2 with TRBJ2-1; 13 bases match TRBD2. Per germline, CDR1 LGHNA and CDR2 YNFKEQ. The CDR3 spans 16 residues. Losses at the gene ends were 8 bases for V and 5 bases for J; bases not matched to a gene: 9.

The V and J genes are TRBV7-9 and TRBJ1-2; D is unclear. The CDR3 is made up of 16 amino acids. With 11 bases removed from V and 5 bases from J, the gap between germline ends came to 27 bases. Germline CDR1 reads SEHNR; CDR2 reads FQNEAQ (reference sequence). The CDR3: CASTTNKKGGRYGYTF. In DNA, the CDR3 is TGTGCCTCAACAACAAATAAAAAGGGCGGACGGTATGGCTACACCTTC.

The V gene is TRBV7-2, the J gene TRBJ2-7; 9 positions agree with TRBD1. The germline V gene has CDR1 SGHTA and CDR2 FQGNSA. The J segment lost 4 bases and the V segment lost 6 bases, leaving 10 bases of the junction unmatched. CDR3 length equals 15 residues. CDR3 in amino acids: CASSHSPGTGYEQYF. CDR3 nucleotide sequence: TGTGCCAGCAGTCACAGTCCCGGGACAGGGTACGAGCAGTACTTC.

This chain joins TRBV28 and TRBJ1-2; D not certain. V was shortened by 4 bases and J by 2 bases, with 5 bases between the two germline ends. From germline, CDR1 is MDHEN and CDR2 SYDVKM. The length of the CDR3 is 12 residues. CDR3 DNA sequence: TGTGCCAGCAGTTCATCGAACTATGGCTACACCTTC. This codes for CASSSSNYGYTF.

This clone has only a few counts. The CDR3 region is CASRGTGRNTGELFF. The CDR3 bases are TGTGCCAGCAGAGGAACAGGGAGGAACACCGGGGAGCTGTTTTTT. The chain joins TRBV6-5 to TRBJ2-2; maybe TRBD1 (6 bases). Germline V CDR1 and CDR2: MNHEY, SVGAGI. Trimming took off 6 bases at V and 1 base at J, with 12 bases between the two ends. This CDR3 spans 15 amino acids.

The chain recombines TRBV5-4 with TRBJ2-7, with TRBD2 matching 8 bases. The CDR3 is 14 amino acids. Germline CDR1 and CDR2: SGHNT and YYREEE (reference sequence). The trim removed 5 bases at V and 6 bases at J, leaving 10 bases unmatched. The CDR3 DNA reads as TGTGCCAGCAGACCCGGACTAGCAGATAGCGAGCAGTACTTC. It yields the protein CASRPGLADSEQYF.

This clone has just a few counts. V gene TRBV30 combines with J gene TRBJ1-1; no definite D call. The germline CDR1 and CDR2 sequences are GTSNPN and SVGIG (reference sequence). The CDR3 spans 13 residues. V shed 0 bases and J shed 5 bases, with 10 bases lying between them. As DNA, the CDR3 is TGTGCCTGGAGTGTAGTATCCCGGACTGAAGCTTTCTTT. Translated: CAWSVVSRTEAFF.

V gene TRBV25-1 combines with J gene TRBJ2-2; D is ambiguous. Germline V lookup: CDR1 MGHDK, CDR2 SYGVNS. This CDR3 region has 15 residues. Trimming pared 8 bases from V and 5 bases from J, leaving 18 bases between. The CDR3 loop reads CASRSLGPNTGELFF. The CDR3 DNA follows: TGTGCCAGCCGCTCTCTCGGTCCAAATACCGGGGAGCTGTTTTTT.

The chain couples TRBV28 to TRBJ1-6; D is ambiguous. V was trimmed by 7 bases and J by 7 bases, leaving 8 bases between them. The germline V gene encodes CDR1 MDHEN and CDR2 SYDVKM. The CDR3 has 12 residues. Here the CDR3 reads CASMAANSPLHF. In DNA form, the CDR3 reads TGTGCCAGCATGGCAGCCAATTCACCCCTCCACTTT.

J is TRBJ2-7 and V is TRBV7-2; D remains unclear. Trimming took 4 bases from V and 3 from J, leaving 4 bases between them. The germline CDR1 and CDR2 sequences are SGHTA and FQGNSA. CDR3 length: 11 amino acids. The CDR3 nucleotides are TGTGCCAGCAGCTGGAACTACGAGCAGTACTTC. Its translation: CASSWNYEQYF.

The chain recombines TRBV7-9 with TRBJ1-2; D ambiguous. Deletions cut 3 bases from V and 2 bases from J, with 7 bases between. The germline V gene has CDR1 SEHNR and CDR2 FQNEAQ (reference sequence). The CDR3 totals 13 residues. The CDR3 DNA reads TGTGCCAGCAGCTTGATCCCCAACTATGGCTACACCTTC. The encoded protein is CASSLIPNYGYTF.

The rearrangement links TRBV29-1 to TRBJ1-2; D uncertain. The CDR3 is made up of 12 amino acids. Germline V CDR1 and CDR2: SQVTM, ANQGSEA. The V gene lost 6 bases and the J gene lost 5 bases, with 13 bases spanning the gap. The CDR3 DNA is TGCAGCGTCCGAGCGTTTCCGTATGGCTACACCTTC. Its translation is CSVRAFPYGYTF.

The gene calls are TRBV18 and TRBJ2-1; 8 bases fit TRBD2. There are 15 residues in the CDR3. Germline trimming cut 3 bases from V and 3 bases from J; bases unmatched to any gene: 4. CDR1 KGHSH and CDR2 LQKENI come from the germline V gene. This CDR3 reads CASSPSGSNYNEQFF. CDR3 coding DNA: TGTGCCAGCTCACCCAGCGGGAGTAACTACAATGAGCAGTTCTTC.

The CDR3 coding sequence is TGTGCCAGCAGTGTGGAAAGGTTCGGTGAGCAGTTCTTC. Amino acids: CASSVERFGEQFF. The rearrangement links TRBV6-4 to TRBJ2-1, with D unclear. Trimming removed 4 bases from V and 9 bases from J, with 13 bases in between. From germline, CDR1 is MRHNA and CDR2 SNTAGT. The CDR3 extends over 13 amino acids.

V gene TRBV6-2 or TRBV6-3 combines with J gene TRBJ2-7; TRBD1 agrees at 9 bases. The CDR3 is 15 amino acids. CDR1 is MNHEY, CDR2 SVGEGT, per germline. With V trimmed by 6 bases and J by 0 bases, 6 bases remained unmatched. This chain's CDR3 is CASSARQGVSYEQYF. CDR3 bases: TGTGCCAGCAGCGCTCGACAGGGGGTCTCCTACGAGCAGTACTTC.

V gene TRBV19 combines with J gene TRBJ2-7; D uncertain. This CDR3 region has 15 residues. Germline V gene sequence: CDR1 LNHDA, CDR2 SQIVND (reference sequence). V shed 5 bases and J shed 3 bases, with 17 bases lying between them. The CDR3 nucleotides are TGTGCCAGTAGTTTATTGGTGTCTAGAATCTACGAGCAGTACTTC. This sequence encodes CASSLLVSRIYEQYF.

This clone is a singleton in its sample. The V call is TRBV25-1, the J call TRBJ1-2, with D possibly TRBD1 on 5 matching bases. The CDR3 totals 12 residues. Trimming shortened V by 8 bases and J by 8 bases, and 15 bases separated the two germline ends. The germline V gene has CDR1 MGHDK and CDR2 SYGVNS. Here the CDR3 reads CASVTTGDGYTF. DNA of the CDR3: TGTGCCAGCGTAACCACAGGAGACGGCTACACCTTC.